Following are 23 T cell receptor beta chains from one sample sequenced in a study of CD8 T cells in Susac syndrome. cDNA came from around 0.54 to 1 ug RNA primed by random hexamers. TCRdb itself ran the immunoSEQ multiplex PCR reads through MiXCR, one entry per CDR3 protein. The sample consists of approximately 150,000 distinct CDR3 sequences, approximately 96% of them appearing once. Sequencing input: CD4+ T cells from PBMCs. The receptors were gathered from a human donor with Susac syndrome.

The chain has TRBV9 and TRBJ2-3; TRBD1 aligns across 8 bases. CDR1 and CDR2 (germline): SGDLS, YYNGEE. Trimming removed 4 bases from V and 2 bases from J; junction bases left unmatched: 12. CDR3 length: 17 residues. The CDR3 nucleotides are TGTGCCAGCAGCTTCCAGACAGGGGAGTGGAACACAGATACGCAGTATTTT. Its translation: CASSFQTGEWNTDTQYF.

The chain combines TRBV25-1 with TRBJ1-1, with 9 positions matching TRBD1. Trimming took 5 bases from V and 7 from J; bases not matched to a gene: 11. Germline lookup yields CDR1 MGHDK and CDR2 SYGVNS. The CDR3 loop spans 15 amino acids. This chain's CDR3 is CASSQTGTGFGEAFF. The CDR3 nucleotides are TGTGCCAGCAGTCAGACCGGGACAGGGTTCGGTGAAGCTTTCTTT.

J is TRBJ2-5 and V is TRBV15, with D perhaps matching TRBD2 (6 bases). V lost 3 bases and J 3 bases, leaving 17 bases between the germline ends. The CDR3 is made up of 16 amino acids. CDR1 LNHNV and CDR2 YYDKDF come from the germline V gene (reference sequence). This CDR3 reads CATSSPLRRGKETQYF. CDR3 in DNA: TGTGCCACCAGCAGCCCTCTTAGGCGGGGCAAAGAGACCCAGTACTTC.

This chain connects TRBV2 to TRBJ2-1; TRBD2 matches at 8 bases. The germline V gene has CDR1 SNHLY and CDR2 FYNNEI. The CDR3 length is 15 residues. V was clipped by 5 bases and J by 1 base; unmatched bases: 4. The CDR3 reads CASSRGGGSYNEQFF. In nucleotides, the CDR3 is TGTGCCAGCAGTCGGGGCGGGGGGTCCTACAATGAGCAGTTCTTC.

There are a few counts of this clonotype. This rearrangement joins TRBV5-1 to TRBJ2-1; D not certain. Germline lookup yields CDR1 SGHRS and CDR2 YFSETQ. Trimming stripped 5 bases from V and 6 bases from J, with 9 bases between. This CDR3 is built from 12 residues. CDR3 sequence reads: CASSTNFNEQFF. In nucleotides, the CDR3 is TGCGCCAGCAGTACAAATTTCAATGAGCAGTTCTTC. The full variable domain, completed using reference TRBV5-1 and TRBJ2-1, is KAGVTQTPRYLIKTRGQQVTLSCSPISGHRSVSWYQQTPGQGLQFLFEYFSETQRNKGNFPGRFSGRQFSNSRSEMNVSTLELGDSALYLCASSTNFNEQFFGPGTRLTVL.

CDR3 residues: CSGLQGQGTTEAFF. For the CDR3, the DNA is TGCAGCGGTCTTCAGGGACAGGGGACTACTGAAGCTTTCTTT. V is TRBV29-1 and J is TRBJ1-1; 10 positions match TRBD1. With 7 bases clipped from V and 5 bases from J, the junction kept 10 bases outside the gene matches. Germline lookup yields CDR1 SQVTM and CDR2 ANQGSEA. The CDR3 is made up of 14 amino acids.

The rearrangement uses TRBV7-8 and TRBJ2-5, with D possibly matching TRBD2 (5 bases). V lost 3 bases and J 5 bases, leaving 16 bases between the germline ends. This CDR3 spans 15 amino acids. CDR1 is SGHVS, CDR2 FQNEAQ, per germline. CDR3 amino acids: CASSFRPLAGETQYF. The CDR3 coding sequence is TGTGCCAGCAGCTTCCGGCCCCTAGCTGGGGAGACCCAGTACTTC.

The V and J genes are TRBV6-2 or TRBV6-3 and TRBJ1-1; possible D gene TRBD1, 5 bases. The length of the CDR3 is 13 residues. Germline CDR1 MNHEY, CDR2 SVGEGT. V lost 6 bases and J lost 11, with 19 bases in between. The CDR3 coding sequence is TGTGCCAGCAGGGGGCCTGGGCAAAGAAATGCTTTCTTT. The encoded protein is CASRGPGQRNAFF.

The rearrangement uses TRBV9 and TRBJ2-3; TRBD2 matches at 10 bases. Per germline, CDR1 SGDLS and CDR2 YYNGEE. CDR3 length equals 15 residues. After removal of 0 bases from V and 4 bases from J, the junction contained 2 bases not matched to a gene. CDR3: CASSVASGSSDTQYF. CDR3 in DNA: TGTGCCAGCAGCGTAGCTAGCGGGAGCTCAGATACGCAGTATTTT.

This sequence joins TRBV3-1 and TRBJ2-7; 9 positions agree with TRBD1. Per germline, CDR1 LGHDT and CDR2 YNNKEL (reference sequence). There are 16 residues in the CDR3. V shed 4 bases, J shed 3 bases, and the junction held 10 bases outside the gene matches. DNA of the CDR3: TGTGCCAGCAGCCCCGCATCCGGGACAGGGTTCTACGAGCAGTACTTC. This gives the protein CASSPASGTGFYEQYF.

The chain couples TRBV15 to TRBJ1-4, with a weak D call TRBD1 (5 bases). The V end lost 0 bases, the J end lost 4 bases, and 6 bases lay between the germline ends. This CDR3 is built from 14 residues. The V gene's germline CDR1 is LNHNV and CDR2 YYDKDF (reference sequence). In DNA form, the CDR3 reads TGTGCCACCAGCAGAGACGGACATAATGAAAAACTGTTTTTT. The encoded protein is CATSRDGHNEKLFF.

CDR3 in amino acids: CASSPLGASYEQYF. The CDR3 DNA reads TGTGCCAGCAGCCCTTTGGGGGCCTCCTACGAGCAGTACTTC. The chain joins TRBV14 to TRBJ2-7; D possibly corresponds to TRBD1 (6 bases). Germline CDR1 reads SGHDN; CDR2 reads FVKESK. The CDR3 consists of 14 residues. With 4 bases removed from V and 0 bases from J, the gap between germline ends came to 10 bases.

The CDR3 bases are TGTGCCAGCAGCGCCGGAAAAAACATTCAGTACTTC. Its protein is CASSAGKNIQYF. The rearrangement joins TRBV9 to TRBJ2-4; D unresolved. The CDR3 has 12 amino acids. Germline CDR1 reads SGDLS; CDR2 reads YYNGEE. V lost 3 bases, J lost 4 bases, and 5 bases lay in between.

This clonotype occurred a few times. V usage is TRBV7-2 and J usage is TRBJ1-1, with 8 positions matching TRBD1. Germline loops: CDR1 SGHTA, CDR2 FQGNSA. V shed 3 bases, J shed 0 bases, and the junction held 0 bases outside the gene matches. This CDR3 is built from 14 residues. The chain's CDR3 is CASSLDRVNTEAFF. As DNA, the CDR3 is TGTGCCAGCAGCTTGGACAGGGTGAACACTGAAGCTTTCTTT.

This chain links TRBV7-2 with TRBJ1-5; D gene ambiguous. Germline lookup yields CDR1 SGHTA and CDR2 FQGNSA. CDR3 length equals 13 residues. Trimming removed 5 bases from V and 5 bases from J, with 10 bases in between. CDR3 amino acids: CASSRASDQPQHF. The CDR3 DNA sequence: TGTGCCAGCAGCCGGGCCAGTGATCAGCCCCAGCATTTT.

This chain connects TRBV6-5 to TRBJ2-7, with 8 positions matching TRBD1. J gave up 7 bases and V 5 bases, and 7 bases lay outside the gene matches. The CDR3 extends over 13 amino acids. CDR1 is MNHEY and CDR2 is SVGAGI in the germline V gene. DNA of the CDR3: TGTGCCAGCAGTCAGGACAGGGATCGTGAGCAGTACTTC. Its protein product is CASSQDRDREQYF.

The chain links TRBV4-1 to TRBJ1-4; D call uncertain. CDR1 is MGHRA and CDR2 is YSYEKL in the germline V gene. The CDR3 has 12 amino acids. Trimming removed 0 bases at V and 11 bases at J, with 7 bases between. CDR3 bases: TGCGCCAGCAGCCAAGATCCGGTGAAACTGTTTTTT. Translated, it gives CASSQDPVKLFF.

This chain links TRBV25-1 with TRBJ2-5, with D perhaps being TRBD1 or TRBD2 (5 bases each). The CDR3 is made up of 13 amino acids. Germline CDR1 MGHDK, CDR2 SYGVNS. V was cut by 3 bases and J by 5 bases, with 10 bases left in between. The CDR3: CASSDLGVETQYF. The DNA of the CDR3 is TGTGCCAGCAGTGACCTGGGGGTGGAGACCCAGTACTTC.

The chain uses TRBV29-1 and TRBJ1-1, with 8 positions matching TRBD1. This CDR3 is built from 12 residues. Trimming cost V 3 bases and J 4 bases; bases outside gene matches: 1. CDR1 SQVTM and CDR2 ANQGSEA come from the germline V gene. The CDR3 protein is CSVDDRGTEAFF. The CDR3 DNA is TGCAGCGTTGACGACAGGGGCACTGAAGCTTTCTTT.

V gene TRBV20-1 combines with J gene TRBJ1-5; 10 bases fit TRBD1. The CDR3 sequence is 15 residues long. The V gene's germline CDR1 is DFQATT and CDR2 SNEGSKA (reference sequence). J gave up 5 bases and V 3 bases, and 7 bases lay outside the gene matches. CDR3: CSASVTGTGDQPQHF. Here the CDR3 DNA reads TGCAGTGCTAGTGTAACCGGGACAGGGGATCAGCCCCAGCATTTT.

CDR3 region: CASSVTQGGGPGEQYF. The CDR3 coding sequence is TGTGCCAGCAGCGTAACCCAAGGCGGGGGCCCTGGCGAGCAGTACTTC. This chain joins TRBV9 and TRBJ2-7; TRBD2 is a possible D gene (7 bases). V was shortened by 1 base and J by 6 bases, with 20 bases between the two germline ends. CDR3 size: 16 residues. Germline lookup yields CDR1 SGDLS and CDR2 YYNGEE.

The chain carries TRBV20-1 and TRBJ2-4, with D tentatively TRBD1 or TRBD2 (5 bases each). The length of the CDR3 is 15 residues. CDR1 and CDR2 (germline): DFQATT, SNEGSKA (reference sequence). Trimming took 5 bases from V and 1 from J, leaving 15 bases between them. The CDR3 here is CSAPTGGIAKNIQYF. Written as DNA, the CDR3 is TGCAGTGCTCCAACTGGGGGAATCGCCAAAAACATTCAGTACTTC.

This chain links TRBV20-1 with TRBJ2-3, with a weak D call TRBD2 (5 bases). Germline CDR1 reads DFQATT; CDR2 reads SNEGSKA (reference sequence). Trimming shortened V by 5 bases and J by 4 bases, and 16 bases separated the two germline ends. The CDR3 consists of 14 residues. The CDR3 spells CSARGRVGPDTQYF. Here the CDR3 DNA reads TGCAGTGCTCGTGGGCGGGTAGGTCCAGATACGCAGTATTTT.